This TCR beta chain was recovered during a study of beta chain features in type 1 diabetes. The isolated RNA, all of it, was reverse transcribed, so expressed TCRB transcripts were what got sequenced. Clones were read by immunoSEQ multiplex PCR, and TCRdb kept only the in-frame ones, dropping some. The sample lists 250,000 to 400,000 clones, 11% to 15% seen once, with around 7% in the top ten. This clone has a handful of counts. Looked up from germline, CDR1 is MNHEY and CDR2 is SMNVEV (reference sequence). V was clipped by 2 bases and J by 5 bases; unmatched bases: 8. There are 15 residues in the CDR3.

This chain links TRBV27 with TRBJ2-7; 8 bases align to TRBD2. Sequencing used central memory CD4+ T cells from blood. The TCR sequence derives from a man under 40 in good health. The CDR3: CASSLPLAGKDEQYF. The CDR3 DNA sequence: TGTGCCAGCAGTTTACCTTTAGCGGGGAAAGACGAGCAGTACTTC.